This T cell receptor beta chain was documented in a study of cytomegalovirus exposure and HLA in healthy donors. Study results and caveats: TCR beta chains associated with HLA were, in a later analysis, more clonally expanded than equally common others.

The PCR contained 60 Vbeta and 13 Jbeta primers. Clones were read by immunoSEQ multiplex PCR, and TCRdb kept only the in-frame ones, dropping some. The data show around 60,000 clones, with around 75% seen just once and 20% to 25% held by the top ten. Germline V lookup: CDR1 SGHRS, CDR2 YFSETQ. The CDR3 runs to 15 residues. The ends were cut back, 4 bases at V and 2 bases at J, with 15 bases in the middle. About this clone itself: Its target is unknown.

Sequenced: PBMCs. This clonotype was sampled from a woman aged 40 to 50 in good health and CMV-seropositive. The chain links TRBV5-1 to TRBJ2-5; D unclear. The CDR3 DNA reads TGCGCCAGCAGCGGTGGAGTAGGCCCTCAAGAGACCCAGTACTTC. It is translated as CASSGGVGPQETQYF.